What follows are 2 T cell receptor beta chains derived from one specimen sequenced in a study of T cells in Graves' hyperthyroidism and ophthalmopathy. RNA transcripts gave rise to amplified TCR beta CDR3 regions. The HTBI primer set was used in a first-round RT-PCR of the TCR CDR3. TCRdb reprocessed the multiplex PCR reads with MiXCR, giving one entry per CDR3 protein. The sample shows 450,000 to 600,000 distinct CDR3 sequences, about 20% of them seen only once. Sample: blood. These receptors originate from a man in his forties or fifties with Graves' ophthalmopathy.

The chain uses TRBV9 and TRBJ2-1, with TRBD2 matching 14 bases. Germline CDR1 SGDLS, CDR2 YYNGEE. CDR3 length equals 19 residues. With 3 bases clipped from V and 0 bases from J, the junction kept 8 bases outside the gene matches. This CDR3 is CASSARVGTSGSSYNEQFF. The DNA of the CDR3 is TGTGCCAGCAGCGCCCGCGTAGGGACTAGCGGGAGCTCCTACAATGAGCAGTTCTTC. The variable domain in full, with the rest retrieved from reference TRBV9 and TRBJ2-1, is DSGVTQTPKHLITATGQRVTLRCSPRSGDLSVYWYQQSLDQGLQFLIQYYNGEERAKGNILERFSAQQFPDLHSELNLSSLELGDSALYFCASSARVGTSGSSYNEQFFGPGTRLTVL.

V usage is TRBV12-5 and J usage is TRBJ1-4; perhaps TRBD1 as D (5 bases). Trimming pared 3 bases from V and 0 bases from J, leaving 11 bases between. The length of the CDR3 is 16 residues. Germline V gene lookup returns CDR1 LGHNT and CDR2 FRNRAP. The chain's CDR3 is CASGLRDAATNEKLFF. DNA of the CDR3: TGTGCTAGTGGTTTAAGGGACGCTGCAACTAATGAAAAACTGTTTTTT.